This T cell receptor beta chain was recorded in a study of follicular helper T cells after annual influenza vaccination. Study-wide context: Sampling occurred days 0, 7 and 28 after each influenza vaccination.

This CDR3 has 15 residues. Trimming cost V 0 bases and J 4 bases; bases outside gene matches: 3. Germline values: CDR1 ENHRY, CDR2 SYGVKD. Sequencing used immunoSEQ multiplex PCR; TCRdb keeps in-frame clones, though not all of them. The sample has approximately 5,100 clones, roughly 82% seen once. This sample's time point: 2015-2016 season, pre-vaccination. Adults were given seasonal inactivated influenza vaccine, and blood CD4 subsets were sorted before and after vaccination. Excluded were substance abuse, HIV/AIDS, active cancer, immunomodulatory drugs and active illness. The sequence came from an adult who received the influenza vaccine. The chain uses TRBV10-3 and TRBJ2-5; TRBD1 matches at 9 bases. The sequencing used CXCR5- memory CD4+ T cells sorted from blood, collected on the day of influenza vaccination. CDR3 sequence (DNA): TGTGCCATCAGTGAGTCAACAGGGGGCGTAGAGACCCAGTACTTC. Amino acids: CAISESTGGVETQYF.